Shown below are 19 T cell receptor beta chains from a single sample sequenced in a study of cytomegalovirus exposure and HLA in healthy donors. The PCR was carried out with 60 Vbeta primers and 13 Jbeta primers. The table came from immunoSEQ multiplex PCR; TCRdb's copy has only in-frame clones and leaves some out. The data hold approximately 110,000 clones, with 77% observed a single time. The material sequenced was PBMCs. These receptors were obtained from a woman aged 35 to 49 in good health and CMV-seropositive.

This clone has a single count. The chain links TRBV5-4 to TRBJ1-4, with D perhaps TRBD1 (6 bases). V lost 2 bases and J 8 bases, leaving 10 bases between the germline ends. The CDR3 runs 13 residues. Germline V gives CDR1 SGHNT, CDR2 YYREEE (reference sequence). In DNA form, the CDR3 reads TGTGCCAGCAGCTTACAGGGACGGGAAAAACTGTTTTTT. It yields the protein CASSLQGREKLFF.

CDR3 sequence (DNA): TGTGCCAGCAGCCTGAGCGGGACTAGCGGGCACAGGGATGAGCAGTTCTTC. Translating it yields CASSLSGTSGHRDEQFF. The rearrangement joins TRBV11-2 to TRBJ2-1; 12 positions match TRBD2. Germline V gene sequence: CDR1 SGHAT, CDR2 FQNNGV. CDR3 size: 17 residues. V lost 5 bases to trimming and J lost 8 bases; unmatched junction nucleotides: 13.

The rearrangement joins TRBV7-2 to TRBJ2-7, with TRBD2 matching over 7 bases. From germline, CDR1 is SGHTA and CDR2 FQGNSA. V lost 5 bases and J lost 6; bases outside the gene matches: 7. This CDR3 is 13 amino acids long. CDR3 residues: CASSPRLAREQYF. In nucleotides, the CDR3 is TGTGCCAGCAGCCCTCGACTAGCTCGCGAGCAGTACTTC.

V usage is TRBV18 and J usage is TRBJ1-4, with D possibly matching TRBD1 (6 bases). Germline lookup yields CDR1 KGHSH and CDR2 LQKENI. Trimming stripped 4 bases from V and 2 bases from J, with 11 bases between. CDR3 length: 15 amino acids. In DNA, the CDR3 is TGTGCCAGCTCACGAGACAGGCCTACTAATGAAAAACTGTTTTTT. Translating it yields CASSRDRPTNEKLFF.

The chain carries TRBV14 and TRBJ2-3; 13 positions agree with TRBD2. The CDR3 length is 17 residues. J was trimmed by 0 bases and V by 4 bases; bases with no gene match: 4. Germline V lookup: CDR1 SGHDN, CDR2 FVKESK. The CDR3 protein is CASSRTSGGVSTDTQYF. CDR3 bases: TGTGCCAGCAGCCGGACTAGCGGGGGAGTTAGCACAGATACGCAGTATTTT.

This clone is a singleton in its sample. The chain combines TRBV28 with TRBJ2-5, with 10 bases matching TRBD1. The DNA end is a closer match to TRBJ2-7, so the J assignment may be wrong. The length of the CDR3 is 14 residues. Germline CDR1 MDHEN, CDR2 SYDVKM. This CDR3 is CASRDRDRGYEQYF. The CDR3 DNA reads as TGTGCCAGCAGAGACCGGGACAGGGGTTACGAGCAGTACTTC.

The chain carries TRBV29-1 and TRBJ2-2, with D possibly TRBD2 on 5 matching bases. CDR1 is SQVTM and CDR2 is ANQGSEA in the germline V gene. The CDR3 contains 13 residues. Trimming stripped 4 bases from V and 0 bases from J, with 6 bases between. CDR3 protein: CSVGETNTGELFF. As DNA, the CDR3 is TGCAGCGTTGGGGAGACGAACACCGGGGAGCTGTTTTTT.

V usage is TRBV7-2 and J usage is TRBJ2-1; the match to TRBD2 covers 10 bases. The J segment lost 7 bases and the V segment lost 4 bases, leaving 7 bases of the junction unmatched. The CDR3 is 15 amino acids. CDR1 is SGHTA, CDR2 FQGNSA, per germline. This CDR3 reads CASSSWLAGVNEQFF. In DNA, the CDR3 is TGTGCCAGCAGCTCCTGGCTAGCGGGGGTTAATGAGCAGTTCTTC.

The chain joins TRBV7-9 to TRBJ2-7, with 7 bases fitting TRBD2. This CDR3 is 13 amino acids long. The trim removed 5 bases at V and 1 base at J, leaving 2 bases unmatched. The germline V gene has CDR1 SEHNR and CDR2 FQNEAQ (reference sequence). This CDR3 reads CASSRGLSYEQYF. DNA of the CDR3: TGTGCCAGCAGCCGGGGACTATCCTACGAGCAGTACTTC.

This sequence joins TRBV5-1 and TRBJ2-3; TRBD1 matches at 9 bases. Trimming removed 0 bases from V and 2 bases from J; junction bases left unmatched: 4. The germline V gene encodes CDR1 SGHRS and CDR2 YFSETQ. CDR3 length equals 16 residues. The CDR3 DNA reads TGCGCCAGCAGCTTGGAGAGGACAGGGGCCACAGATACGCAGTATTTT. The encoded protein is CASSLERTGATDTQYF. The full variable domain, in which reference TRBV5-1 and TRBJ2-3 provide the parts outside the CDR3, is KAGVTQTPRYLIKTRGQQVTLSCSPISGHRSVSWYQQTPGQGLQFLFEYFSETQRNKGNFPGRFSGRQFSNSRSEMNVSTLELGDSALYLCASSLERTGATDTQYFGPGTRLTVL.

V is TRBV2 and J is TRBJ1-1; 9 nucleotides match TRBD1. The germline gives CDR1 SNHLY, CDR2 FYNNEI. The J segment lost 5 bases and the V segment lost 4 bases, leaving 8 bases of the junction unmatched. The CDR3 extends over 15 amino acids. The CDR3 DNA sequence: TGTGCCAGCAGTGCAGGGACAGGGCATAGGACTGAAGCTTTCTTT. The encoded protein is CASSAGTGHRTEAFF.

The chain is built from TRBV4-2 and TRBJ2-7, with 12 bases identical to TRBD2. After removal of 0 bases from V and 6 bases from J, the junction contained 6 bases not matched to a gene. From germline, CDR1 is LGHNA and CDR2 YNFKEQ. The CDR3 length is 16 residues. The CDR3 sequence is CASSQEASGRAGEQYF. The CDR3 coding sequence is TGTGCCAGCAGCCAAGAAGCTAGCGGGAGGGCCGGCGAGCAGTACTTC.

The CDR3 DNA follows: TGTGCCAGCAGCTTGGGGGTAGCGGGCCTTAACACCGGGGAGCTGTTTTTT. Its protein is CASSLGVAGLNTGELFF. The chain couples TRBV7-9 to TRBJ2-2, with 7 bases that match TRBD2. Germline assignment: CDR1 SEHNR and CDR2 FQNEAQ (reference sequence). The CDR3 length is 17 residues. Trimming removed 3 bases from V and 2 bases from J; junction bases left unmatched: 9.

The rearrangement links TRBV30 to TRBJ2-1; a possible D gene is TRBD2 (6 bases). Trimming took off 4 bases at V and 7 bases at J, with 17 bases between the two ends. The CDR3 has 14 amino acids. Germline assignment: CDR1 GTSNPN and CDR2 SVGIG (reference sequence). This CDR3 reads CAWIEGGIGNEQFF. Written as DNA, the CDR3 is TGTGCCTGGATAGAGGGCGGGATCGGGAATGAGCAGTTCTTC.

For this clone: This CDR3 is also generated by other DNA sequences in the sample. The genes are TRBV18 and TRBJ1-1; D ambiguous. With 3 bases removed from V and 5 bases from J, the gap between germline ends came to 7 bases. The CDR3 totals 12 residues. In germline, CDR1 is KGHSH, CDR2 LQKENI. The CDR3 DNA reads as TGTGCCAGCTCACCTGTGAGGACTGAAGCTTTCTTT. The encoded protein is CASSPVRTEAFF. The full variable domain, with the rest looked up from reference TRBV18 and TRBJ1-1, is NAGVMQNPRHLVRRRGQEARLRCSPMKGHSHVYWYRQLPEEGLKFMVYLQKENIIDESGMPKERFSAEFPKEGPSILRIQQVVRGDSAAYFCASSPVRTEAFFGQGTRLTVV.

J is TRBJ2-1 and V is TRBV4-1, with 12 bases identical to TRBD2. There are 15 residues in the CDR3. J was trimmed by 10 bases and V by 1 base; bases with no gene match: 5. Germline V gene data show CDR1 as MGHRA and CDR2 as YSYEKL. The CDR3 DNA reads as TGCGCCAGCAGCCAAGGACTAGCGGGAGTTGGGGAGCAGTTCTTC. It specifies CASSQGLAGVGEQFF.

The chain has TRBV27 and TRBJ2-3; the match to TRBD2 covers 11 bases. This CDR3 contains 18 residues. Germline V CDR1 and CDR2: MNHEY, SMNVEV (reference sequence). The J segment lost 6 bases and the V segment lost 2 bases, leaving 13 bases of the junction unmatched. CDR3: CASSLEGPTSGRADTQYF. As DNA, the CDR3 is TGTGCCAGCAGTTTAGAGGGCCCCACTAGCGGGAGAGCGGATACGCAGTATTTT.

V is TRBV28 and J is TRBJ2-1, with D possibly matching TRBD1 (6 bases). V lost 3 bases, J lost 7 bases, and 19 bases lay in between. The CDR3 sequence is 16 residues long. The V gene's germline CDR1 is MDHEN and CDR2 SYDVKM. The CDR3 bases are TGTGCCAGCAGTTTCCCGCTAGGGACATTCGGGAATGAGCAGTTCTTC. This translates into CASSFPLGTFGNEQFF. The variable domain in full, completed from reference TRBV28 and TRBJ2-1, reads DVKVTQSSRYLVKRTGEKVFLECVQDMDHENMFWYRQDPGLGLRLIYFSYDVKMKEKGDIPEGYSVSREKKERFSLILESASTNQTSMYLCASSFPLGTFGNEQFFGPGTRLTVL.

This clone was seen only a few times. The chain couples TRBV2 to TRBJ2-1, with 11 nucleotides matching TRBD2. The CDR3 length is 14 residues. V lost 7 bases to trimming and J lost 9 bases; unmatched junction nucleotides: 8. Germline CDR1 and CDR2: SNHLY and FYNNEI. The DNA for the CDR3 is TGTGCCAGCATGGCGACTAGCGGGATACCTGAGCAGTTCTTC. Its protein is CASMATSGIPEQFF. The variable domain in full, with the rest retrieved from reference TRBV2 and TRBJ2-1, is EPEVTQTPSHQVTQMGQEVILRCVPISNHLYFYWYRQILGQKVEFLVSFYNNEISEKSEIFDDQFSVERPDGSNFTLKIRSTKLEDSAMYFCASMATSGIPEQFFGPGTRLTVL.